Reported below is one T cell receptor beta chain. This sample was included in a study of blood T cell repertoires in COVID-19. Study at large: Researchers got acute and convalescent COVID-19 samples from the United States, Italy and Spain. From T cells, B-cell-depleted T cells, or PBMCs came the material, which was cDNA or gDNA.

Sequencing used immunoSEQ multiplex PCR; TCRdb keeps in-frame clones, though not all of them. This sample has about 240,000 clones, with 75% to 90% found just once. V dropped 1 base and J dropped 1 base, with 19 bases sitting between them. Germline V gene sequence: CDR1 SEHNR, CDR2 FQNEAQ (reference sequence). The CDR3 loop spans 18 amino acids. The sequencing input was peripheral blood. The gene calls are TRBV7-9 and TRBJ1-1; no reliable D call. The receptor's source is a woman between 55 and 75 years old with active or convalescent COVID-19. The CDR3 DNA sequence: TGTGCCAGCAGCTTAGGGCGAGGGATTGGAGCACAGAACACTGAAGCTTTCTTT. This encodes CASSLGRGIGAQNTEAFF.